These 8 T cell receptor beta chains share one sample of origin, sequenced in a study of PD-L1 blockade in urothelial cancer. Clones were sequenced by immunoSEQ multiplex PCR, and TCRdb holds only the in-frame ones, with some missing. The table lists roughly 45,000 clones, roughly four fifths of them singletons. Time point of the sample: peripheral blood 6 weeks after treatment start. The source material was PBMCs, sampled around atezolizumab (anti-PD-L1) treatment. Every receptor here comes from a man aged 55-75 years with urothelial cancer.

The chain carries TRBV2 and TRBJ2-3; 7 bases align to TRBD2. The J segment lost 1 base and the V segment lost 6 bases, leaving 1 base of the junction unmatched. The CDR3 contains 13 residues. Germline V gives CDR1 SNHLY, CDR2 FYNNEI. The DNA of the CDR3 is TGTGCCAGCAGCGCGGGGGGCACAGATACGCAGTATTTT. Encoded protein: CASSAGGTDTQYF.

The V and J genes are TRBV13 and TRBJ2-7; possibly TRBD1 for D (5 bases). CDR3 length: 14 residues. From germline, CDR1 is PRHDT and CDR2 FYEKMQ (reference sequence). The V end was cut by 5 bases, the J end by 1 base, with 12 bases between. CDR3 sequence reads: CASSTSRGSYEQYF. The CDR3 coding sequence is TGTGCCAGCAGCACCTCTAGGGGATCCTACGAGCAGTACTTC.

The table lists this clone with a few counts. J is TRBJ2-7 and V is TRBV5-4; 7 nucleotides match TRBD2. Germline V gene sequence: CDR1 SGHNT, CDR2 YYREEE (reference sequence). V was pared by 3 bases and J by 1 base, with 7 bases of the junction left unmatched. There are 15 residues in the CDR3. CDR3 bases: TGTGCCAGCAGCTCCGGGGGTAGCGGGTCCTACGAGCAGTACTTC. Translated, it gives CASSSGGSGSYEQYF.

The chain couples TRBV27 to TRBJ2-1; 9 bases are shared with TRBD2. J lost 7 bases, V lost 6 bases, and 10 bases had no gene match. The CDR3 has 15 amino acids. CDR1 and CDR2 (germline): MNHEY, SMNVEV (reference sequence). Here the CDR3 reads CASSPAGGQRNEQFF. The CDR3 DNA sequence: TGTGCCAGCAGCCCAGCGGGGGGACAGAGGAATGAGCAGTTCTTC.

This clone was picked up one time. The rearrangement joins TRBV5-1 to TRBJ2-5, with 7 nucleotides matching TRBD1. Germline V CDR1 and CDR2: SGHRS, YFSETQ. The CDR3 spans 15 residues. The V gene end was trimmed by 6 bases and the J gene end by 3 bases; junction bases not matched to a gene: 11. The CDR3 bases are TGCGCCAGCACCGATCAAACAGGGGTTGAAGAGACCCAGTACTTC. As protein: CASTDQTGVEETQYF. Using reference TRBV5-1 and TRBJ2-5 for the parts outside the CDR3, the full variable domain is KAGVTQTPRYLIKTRGQQVTLSCSPISGHRSVSWYQQTPGQGLQFLFEYFSETQRNKGNFPGRFSGRQFSNSRSEMNVSTLELGDSALYLCASTDQTGVEETQYFGPGTRLLVL.

The chain carries TRBV19 and TRBJ2-7; D perhaps matches TRBD2 (6 bases). This CDR3 is 12 amino acids long. Trimming removed 6 bases at V and 6 bases at J, with 12 bases between. CDR1 is LNHDA and CDR2 is SQIVND in the germline V gene (reference sequence). The CDR3 loop is CASRKSSGEQYF. The CDR3, as DNA: TGTGCCAGTAGAAAAAGTAGCGGCGAGCAGTACTTC.

This clone was counted a single time. The chain joins TRBV5-1 to TRBJ2-5, with D possibly being TRBD2 (6 bases). The CDR3 loop spans 17 amino acids. V was pared by 0 bases and J by 1 base, with 16 bases between. CDR1 and CDR2 (germline): SGHRS, YFSETQ. CDR3 sequence (DNA): TGCGCCAGCAGCTTGGGAGGCACTAGCCGCCCCCAAGAGACCCAGTACTTC. Its protein product is CASSLGGTSRPQETQYF.

This chain links TRBV7-8 with TRBJ2-2; 9 bases agree with TRBD1. The J segment lost 15 bases and the V segment lost 2 bases, leaving 13 bases of the junction unmatched. There are 15 residues in the CDR3. Per the germline V gene, CDR1 is SGHVS and CDR2 is FQNEAQ. CDR3 amino acids: CASSLLQGATGLVFF. CDR3 in DNA: TGTGCCAGCAGCTTACTACAGGGGGCAACGGGACTGGTGTTTTTT.